The present entry profiles one T cell receptor (beta chain) with its context. Its target is not known. This sample is drawn from a study of long-term antiretroviral therapy in people with HIV. Study results and caveats: Blood collection from the mid-2000s to the late 2010s possibly occurred under older ART regimens. Narrower CDR3 length ranges marked HIV repertoires relative to controls. After ART, diversity increased yet remained lower than transplant donor controls.

A v3.0 immunoSEQ assay was performed at survey level. The protocol was immunoSEQ multiplex PCR, while the TCRdb copy is restricted to in-frame clones and leaves out a portion. This sample has over 25,000 clones, with nearly 95% found just once. The trim removed 5 bases at V and 2 bases at J, leaving 5 bases unmatched. Looked up from germline, CDR1 is SGHNT and CDR2 is YENEEA. The CDR3 contains 15 residues. Going into DNA extraction, samples held roughly 0.9-11 million cryopreserved PBMC. This sample comprised unsorted PBMCs, obtained 6.2 years after starting antiretroviral therapy. The source of this sequence is a man aged 35 to 55 with HIV. J is TRBJ2-7 and V is TRBV11-3; 11 bases line up with TRBD1. CDR3 coding DNA: TGTGCCAGCAGCCCAGGGACAGGGGGGACCTACGAGCAGTACTTC. Protein: CASSPGTGGTYEQYF. Using reference TRBV11-3 and TRBJ2-7 for the parts outside the CDR3, the full variable domain is EAGVVQSPRYKIIEKKQPVAFWCNPISGHNTLYWYLQNLGQGPELLIRYENEEAVDDSQLPKDRFSAERLKGVDSTLKIQPAELGDSAVYLCASSPGTGGTYEQYFGPGTRLTVT.